The rows below give T cell receptor beta chains drawn from one sample of a study of Ad26.COV2.S vaccination and SARS-CoV-2 variants. Only in-frame clones appear in the TCRdb table, and some are missing; sequencing was by immunoSEQ multiplex PCR. The profile shows fewer than 400,000 clones, 80% to 90% of them singletons. The source material was peripheral blood, sampled in a trial of Ad26.COV2.S vaccine versus placebo. The receptors come from a person aged 18-60 years who received the Ad26.COV2.S COVID-19 vaccine or a placebo. The CDR3 runs from the conserved cysteine through the conserved F or W. A row's size may be missing; if present it is once, few, many or a size class.

size: few; J: TRBJ1-1; V: TRBV7-9; CDR3: CASMGTGGIGITEAFF
size: NA; J: TRBJ1-5; V: TRBV2; CDR3: CASSPQYNQPQHF
size: NA; J: TRBJ1-2; V: TRBV6-5; CDR3: CASSYGGAQGGYTF
size: NA; J: TRBJ1-2; V: TRBV6-5; CDR3: CASRSHAGGYGYTF
size: once; J: TRBJ1-3; V: TRBV5-4; CDR3: CASSSFISGNTIYF
size: NA; J: TRBJ2-5; V: TRBV15; CDR3: CATSRRGFVALEETQYF
size: NA; J: TRBJ2-7; V: TRBV27; CDR3: CASSSTGSASYEQYF
size: NA; J: TRBJ1-1; V: TRBV18; CDR3: CASSAGQGNTEAFF
size: NA; J: TRBJ2-6; V: TRBV18; CDR3: CASSLTSGTGYTGANVLTF
size: NA; J: TRBJ1-3; V: TRBV11-2; CDR3: CASSRASENTIYF
size: NA; J: TRBJ2-2; V: TRBV7-7; CDR3: CASSELQGVPGELFF
size: NA; J: TRBJ2-5; V: TRBV3-1/TRBV3-2; CDR3: CASSPWTSGGEETQYF
size: NA; J: TRBJ2-1; V: TRBV4-1; CDR3: CASSQDGLAGVYEQFF
size: NA; J: TRBJ1-6; V: TRBV6-5; CDR3: CASRAEDNSPLHF
size: NA; J: TRBJ1-2; V: TRBV30; CDR3: CAWTYQGGIGYTF
size: NA; J: TRBJ1-2; V: TRBV7-8; CDR3: CASSLVGGLANYGYTF
size: NA; J: TRBJ2-7; V: TRBV27; CDR3: CASKGGSSYEQYF
size: NA; J: TRBJ1-2; V: TRBV5-1; CDR3: CASSAKGTGVDGYTF
size: NA; J: TRBJ1-1; V: TRBV18; CDR3: CASSSKDGTEAFF
size: NA; J: TRBJ1-2; V: TRBV6-2/TRBV6-3; CDR3: CASSYLGLRSLDYGYTF
size: NA; J: TRBJ1-2; V: TRBV6-4; CDR3: CASSDQQGSGYTF
size: NA; J: TRBJ2-6; V: TRBV5-4; CDR3: CASSLGQGATGANVLTF
size: NA; J: TRBJ1-2; V: TRBV15; CDR3: CATSQPYSGHYGYTF
size: NA; J: TRBJ2-3; V: TRBV3-1/TRBV3-2; CDR3: CASSQGTSGGGDTQYF
size: NA; J: TRBJ1-2; V: TRBV3-1/TRBV3-2; CDR3: CASSQENRVFGYTF
size: NA; J: TRBJ1-1; V: TRBV5-1; CDR3: CASSLNKRTTGGDAYRWAFF
size: NA; J: TRBJ1-3; V: TRBV13; CDR3: CASSRRSSGNTIYF
size: NA; J: TRBJ1-2; V: TRBV6-5; CDR3: CASSTANYGYTF
size: NA; J: TRBJ2-7; V: TRBV5-6; CDR3: CASSLAGAHYEQYF
size: NA; J: TRBJ1-4; V: TRBV14; CDR3: CASSQDGTFGTGVEKLFF
size: NA; J: TRBJ2-5; V: TRBV19; CDR3: CASSNSGGVTQYF
size: NA; J: TRBJ1-1; V: TRBV6-5; CDR3: CASSNRADEAFF
size: NA; J: TRBJ1-4; V: TRBV13; CDR3: CASSPGRRNEKLFF
size: NA; J: TRBJ2-5; V: TRBV29-1; CDR3: CSSSGGIGTQYF
size: NA; J: TRBJ2-3; V: TRBV4-1; CDR3: CASSQGVVGPQYF
size: NA; J: TRBJ1-2; V: TRBV29-1; CDR3: CSYMGQGNYGYTF
size: NA; J: TRBJ2-2; V: TRBV6-5; CDR3: CASRRAGSTGELFF
size: NA; J: TRBJ1-2; V: TRBV6-1; CDR3: CASSEAGGTSRGYTF
size: NA; J: TRBJ2-5; V: TRBV11-2; CDR3: CASSLNNGGQETQYF
size: NA; J: TRBJ1-2; V: TRBV6-1; CDR3: CASSEMGRPTYNYGYTF